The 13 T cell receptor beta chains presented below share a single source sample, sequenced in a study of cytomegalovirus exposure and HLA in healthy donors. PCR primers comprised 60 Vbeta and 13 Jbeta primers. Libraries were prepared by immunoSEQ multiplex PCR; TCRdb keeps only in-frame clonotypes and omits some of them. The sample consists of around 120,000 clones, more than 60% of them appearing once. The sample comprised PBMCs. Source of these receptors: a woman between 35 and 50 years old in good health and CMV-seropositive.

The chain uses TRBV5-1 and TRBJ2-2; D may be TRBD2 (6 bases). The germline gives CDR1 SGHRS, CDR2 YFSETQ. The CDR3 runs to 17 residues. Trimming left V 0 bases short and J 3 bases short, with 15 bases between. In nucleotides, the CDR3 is TGCGCCAGCAGCTTGGAAGTTCAAACGGGGGACACCGGGGAGCTGTTTTTT. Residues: CASSLEVQTGDTGELFF. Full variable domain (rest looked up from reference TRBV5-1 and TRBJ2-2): KAGVTQTPRYLIKTRGQQVTLSCSPISGHRSVSWYQQTPGQGLQFLFEYFSETQRNKGNFPGRFSGRQFSNSRSEMNVSTLELGDSALYLCASSLEVQTGDTGELFFGEGSRLTVL.

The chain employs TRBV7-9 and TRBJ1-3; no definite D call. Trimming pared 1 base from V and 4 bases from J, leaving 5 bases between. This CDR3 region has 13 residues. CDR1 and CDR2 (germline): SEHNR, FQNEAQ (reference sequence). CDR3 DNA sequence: TGTGCCAGCAGCTTAGTAGCGGGAAACACCATATATTTT. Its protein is CASSLVAGNTIYF.

The CDR3 sequence: CASSLDAGATNYGYTF. CDR3 DNA: TGTGCCAGCAGCTTAGATGCGGGGGCCACTAACTATGGCTACACCTTC. The chain recombines TRBV7-2 with TRBJ1-2; possible D gene TRBD1, 6 bases. V was trimmed by 1 base and J by 0 bases, leaving 12 bases between them. CDR1 is SGHTA, CDR2 FQGNSA, per germline. The CDR3 contains 16 residues.

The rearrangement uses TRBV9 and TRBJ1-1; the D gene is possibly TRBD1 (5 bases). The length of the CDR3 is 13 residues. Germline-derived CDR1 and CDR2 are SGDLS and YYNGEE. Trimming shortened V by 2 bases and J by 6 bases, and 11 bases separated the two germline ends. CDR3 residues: CASSVGGKAEAFF. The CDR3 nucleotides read TGTGCCAGCAGCGTGGGGGGAAAGGCTGAAGCTTTCTTT.

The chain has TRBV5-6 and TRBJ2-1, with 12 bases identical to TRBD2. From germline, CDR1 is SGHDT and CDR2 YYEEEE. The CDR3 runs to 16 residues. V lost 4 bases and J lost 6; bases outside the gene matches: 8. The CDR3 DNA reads TGTGCCAGCAGCCCCACCCTAGCGGGGGGGCTCAATGAGCAGTTCTTC. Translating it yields CASSPTLAGGLNEQFF. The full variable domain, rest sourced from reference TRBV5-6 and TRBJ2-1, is DAGVTQSPTHLIKTRGQQVTLRCSPKSGHDTVSWYQQALGQGPQFIFQYYEEEERQRGNFPDRFSGHQFPNYSSELNVNALLLGDSALYLCASSPTLAGGLNEQFFGPGTRLTVL.

The CDR3, as DNA: TGTGCCAGTAGCAGGGGCGTTGGGGGCTACACCTTC. Translated: CASSRGVGGYTF. The chain links TRBV19 to TRBJ1-2; TRBD1 might be the D (6 bases). CDR1 LNHDA and CDR2 SQIVND come from the germline V gene (reference sequence). The CDR3 spans 12 residues. V lost 6 bases to trimming and J lost 8 bases, with 13 bases between them.

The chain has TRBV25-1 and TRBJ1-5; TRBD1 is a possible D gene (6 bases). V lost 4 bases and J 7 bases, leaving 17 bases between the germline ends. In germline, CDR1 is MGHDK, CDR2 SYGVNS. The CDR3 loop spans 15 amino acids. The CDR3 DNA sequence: TGTGCCAGCAGTGGCCCAGGGGCGGGGGGCCAGCCCCAGCATTTT. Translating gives CASSGPGAGGQPQHF. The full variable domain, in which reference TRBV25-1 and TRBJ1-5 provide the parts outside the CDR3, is EADIYQTPRYLVIGTGKKITLECSQTMGHDKMYWYQQDPGMELHLIHYSYGVNSTEKGDLSSESTVSRIRTEHFPLTLESARPSHTSQYLCASSGPGAGGQPQHFGDGTRLSIL.

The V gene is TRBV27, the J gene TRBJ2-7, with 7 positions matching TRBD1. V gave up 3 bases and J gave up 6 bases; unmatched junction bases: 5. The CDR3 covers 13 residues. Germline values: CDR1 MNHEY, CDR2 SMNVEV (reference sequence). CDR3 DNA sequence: TGTGCCAGCAGTTTCTCTCACAGGGGCGAGCAGTACTTC. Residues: CASSFSHRGEQYF.

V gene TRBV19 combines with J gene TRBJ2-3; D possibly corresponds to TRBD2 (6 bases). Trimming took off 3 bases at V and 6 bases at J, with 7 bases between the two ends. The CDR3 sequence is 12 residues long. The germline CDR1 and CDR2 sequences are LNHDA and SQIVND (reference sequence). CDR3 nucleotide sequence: TGTGCCAGTAGTATTGGGGGGGATACGCAGTATTTT. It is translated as CASSIGGDTQYF.

DNA for the CDR3: TGTGCCAGAAGCTTGGTAGCGGGAGGGTTATCCGGGGAGCTGTTTTTT. Its translation is CARSLVAGGLSGELFF. The V call is TRBV5-3, the J call TRBJ2-2; TRBD2 matches at 11 bases. TRBV5-3 is filed as an ORF, its function uncertain. This CDR3 spans 16 amino acids. With V trimmed by 0 bases and J by 6 bases, 4 bases remained unmatched.

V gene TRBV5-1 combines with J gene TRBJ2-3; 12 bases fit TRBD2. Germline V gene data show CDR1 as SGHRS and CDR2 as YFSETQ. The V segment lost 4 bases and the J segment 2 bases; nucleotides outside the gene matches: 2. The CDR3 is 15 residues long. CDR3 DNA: TGCGCCAGCAGCCTAGCGGGGGGGGCCACAGATACGCAGTATTTT. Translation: CASSLAGGATDTQYF.

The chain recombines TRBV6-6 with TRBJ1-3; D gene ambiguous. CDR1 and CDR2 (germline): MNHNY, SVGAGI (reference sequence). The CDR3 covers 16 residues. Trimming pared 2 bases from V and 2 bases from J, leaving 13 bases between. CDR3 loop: CASSYEGPGAGNTIYF. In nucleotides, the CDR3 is TGTGCCAGCAGTTACGAGGGCCCCGGGGCTGGAAACACCATATATTTT.

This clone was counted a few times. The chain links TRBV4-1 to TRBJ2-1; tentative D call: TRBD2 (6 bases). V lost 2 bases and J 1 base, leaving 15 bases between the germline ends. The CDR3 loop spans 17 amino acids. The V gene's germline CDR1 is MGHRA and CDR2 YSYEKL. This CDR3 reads CASSQSDGRTSYNEQFF. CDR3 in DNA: TGCGCCAGCAGCCAATCGGACGGGAGAACTTCCTACAATGAGCAGTTCTTC.